The clone carrying this TCR beta chain has more than one count but fewer than ten. This entry belongs to a study of shared T cell receptors in the human thymus. Per germline, CDR1 KGHSH and CDR2 LQKENI. Losses at the gene ends were 4 bases for V and 0 bases for J; bases not matched to a gene: 8. This CDR3 spans 17 amino acids. Using immunoSEQ multiplex PCR, the repertoire was profiled, and TCRdb retains in-frame clones only, with some absent. Of more than 550,000 clones in the sample, around 87% were seen once. This sample was also put to use in a study of human thymus T cells. Per that paper: The thymus was resected at corrective cardiac surgery. Thymic as well as blood repertoires seemed to favor certain V and J genes unevenly.

The chain is built from TRBV18 and TRBJ2-2; 7 bases line up with TRBD1. This TCR derives from a boy in the first two years of life with a congenital heart defect. The sequencing sample was made of thymocytes. CDR3 amino acids: CASSRRAGTANTGELFF. CDR3 in DNA: TGTGCCAGCTCACGACGGGCCGGGACAGCGAACACCGGGGAGCTGTTTTTT.